This is a list of T cell receptor beta chains from one sample in a study of shared clonotypes between healthy human individuals. Assay: immunoSEQ multiplex PCR; the TCRdb copy retains only in-frame clones and omits some. The sample shows around 2,000,000 clones, about 95% of them seen only once. Sequenced input: naive CD8+ T cells sorted from blood. All receptors come from a young man in good health. CDR3s include the opening cysteine and the closing phenylalanine or tryptophan. D genes are given only for firm matches. Size is stated for part of the rows, as once, few or many counts, or as a class when the clone is expanded.

d_call: .
v_call: TRBV5-6
j_call: TRBJ2-7
clone_size: .
cdr3_nt: TGTGCCAGCAGCTTTTTAAAGGCAGTTCCCTACGAGCAGTACTTC
cdr3_aa: CASSFLKAVPYEQYF

d_call: .
v_call: TRBV10-3
j_call: TRBJ2-7
clone_size: .
cdr3_nt: TGTGCCATCAGTGAGTCGACGGGGGAGCAGTACTTC
cdr3_aa: CAISESTGEQYF

d_call: .
v_call: TRBV28
j_call: TRBJ2-5
clone_size: .
cdr3_nt: TGTGCCAGCCAGCCGCCACAAGAGACCCAGTACTTC
cdr3_aa: CASQPPQETQYF

d_call: TRBD1
v_call: TRBV30
j_call: TRBJ2-1
clone_size: .
cdr3_nt: TGTGCCTGGGACCGGACAGGGGTCTACAATGAGCAGTTCTTC
cdr3_aa: CAWDRTGVYNEQFF

d_call: .
v_call: TRBV27
j_call: TRBJ2-3
clone_size: .
cdr3_nt: TGTGCCAGCAGTTTTGGCCCTCGGTTTCTCACAGATACGCAGTATTTT
cdr3_aa: CASSFGPRFLTDTQYF

d_call: TRBD2
v_call: TRBV7-9
j_call: TRBJ2-7
clone_size: .
cdr3_nt: TGTGCCAGCAGTTACGCTAGCGGGAGCGCCTACGAGCAGTACTTC
cdr3_aa: CASSYASGSAYEQYF

d_call: .
v_call: TRBV29-1
j_call: TRBJ2-7
clone_size: .
cdr3_nt: TGCAGCGTCGCCCAGACAGGAGGGGCCTACGAGCAGTACTTC
cdr3_aa: CSVAQTGGAYEQYF

d_call: .
v_call: TRBV6-1
j_call: TRBJ2-2
clone_size: .
cdr3_nt: TGTGCCAGCAGTGAAGCCGTGGCTTTATACCTCACCGGGGAGCTGTTTTTT
cdr3_aa: CASSEAVALYLTGELFF

d_call: TRBD2
v_call: TRBV7-9
j_call: TRBJ2-1
clone_size: .
cdr3_nt: TGTGCCAGCAGCTTAGTAACTAGCGGAACCTACAATGAGCAGTTCTTC
cdr3_aa: CASSLVTSGTYNEQFF

d_call: .
v_call: TRBV30
j_call: TRBJ2-1
clone_size: once
cdr3_nt: TGTGCCTGGAGTACAGGGATGAATGAGCAGTTCTTC
cdr3_aa: CAWSTGMNEQFF

d_call: .
v_call: TRBV29-1
j_call: TRBJ1-1
clone_size: few
cdr3_nt: TGCAGCGTTGTTTCGGGGATGAACACTGAAGCTTTCTTT
cdr3_aa: CSVVSGMNTEAFF

d_call: .
v_call: TRBV29-1
j_call: TRBJ2-7
clone_size: .
cdr3_nt: TGCAGCGTTGAAGATCCCGGGGGCTACGAGCAGTACTTC
cdr3_aa: CSVEDPGGYEQYF

d_call: .
v_call: TRBV4-3
j_call: TRBJ2-2
clone_size: .
cdr3_nt: TGCGCCAGCAGCCAAGCCGAGAGGTTGGACGGGGAGCTGTTTTTT
cdr3_aa: CASSQAERLDGELFF

d_call: .
v_call: TRBV29-1
j_call: TRBJ1-1
clone_size: once
cdr3_nt: TGCAGCGTTGTTACTGGGAGGGGCACTGAAGCTTTCTTT
cdr3_aa: CSVVTGRGTEAFF

d_call: .
v_call: TRBV10-2
j_call: TRBJ2-7
clone_size: .
cdr3_nt: TGCGCCAGCAGTGAGCGGGTTATACTTAATTCCTACGAGCAGTACTTC
cdr3_aa: CASSERVILNSYEQYF

d_call: TRBD2
v_call: TRBV6-6
j_call: TRBJ2-1
clone_size: .
cdr3_nt: TGTGCCAGCAGTTGGGCTAGCGGGATAAATGAGCAGTTCTTC
cdr3_aa: CASSWASGINEQFF

d_call: .
v_call: TRBV5-1
j_call: TRBJ1-1
clone_size: .
cdr3_nt: TGCGCCAGCAGCTTCAGTCCAGGGGACGGGGGAACTGAAGCTTTCTTT
cdr3_aa: CASSFSPGDGGTEAFF

d_call: .
v_call: TRBV27
j_call: TRBJ2-2
clone_size: .
cdr3_nt: TGTGCCAGCAGGGGGGGGCACACCGGGGAGCTGTTTTTT
cdr3_aa: CASRGGHTGELFF

d_call: TRBD2
v_call: TRBV7-9
j_call: TRBJ2-7
clone_size: .
cdr3_nt: TGTGCCAGCAGCCCCCGTACTAGCGGGGTGTACGAGCAGTACTTC
cdr3_aa: CASSPRTSGVYEQYF

d_call: TRBD1
v_call: TRBV7-9
j_call: TRBJ2-7
clone_size: .
cdr3_nt: TGTGCCAGCAGCGCCACCGGGACAGGGTTCTACGAGCAGTACTTC
cdr3_aa: CASSATGTGFYEQYF

d_call: .
v_call: TRBV30
j_call: TRBJ2-7
clone_size: .
cdr3_nt: TGTGCCTGCGAAGCGAGACGCTTCTCCTACGAGCAGTACTTC
cdr3_aa: CACEARRFSYEQYF

d_call: TRBD1
v_call: TRBV7-9
j_call: TRBJ2-7
clone_size: .
cdr3_nt: TGTGCCAGTGGACAGGGGGCAAACGAGCAGTACTTC
cdr3_aa: CASGQGANEQYF

d_call: .
v_call: TRBV7-9
j_call: TRBJ1-4
clone_size: .
cdr3_nt: TGTGCCAGCAGCCGTTCCCTTGGGGGTTTGGCAACTAATGAAAAACTGTTTTTT
cdr3_aa: CASSRSLGGLATNEKLFF

d_call: .
v_call: TRBV13
j_call: TRBJ2-5
clone_size: .
cdr3_nt: TGTGCCAGCAGCCCGGGACGGGGTTTTGCCGAGACCCAGTACTTC
cdr3_aa: CASSPGRGFAETQYF

d_call: .
v_call: TRBV6-5
j_call: TRBJ2-1
clone_size: .
cdr3_nt: TGTGCCAGCAGTTATGAAATGGGAATGGGCAATGAGCAGTTCTTC
cdr3_aa: CASSYEMGMGNEQFF

d_call: TRBD2
v_call: TRBV9
j_call: TRBJ2-7
clone_size: .
cdr3_nt: TGTGCCAGCAGCGCCCTGGGGACTAGCGGGAGAAGCGAGCAGTACTTC
cdr3_aa: CASSALGTSGRSEQYF

d_call: .
v_call: TRBV2
j_call: TRBJ2-1
clone_size: .
cdr3_nt: TGTGCCAGCAGTGAAGACAGGTACGGAAATGAGCAGTTCTTC
cdr3_aa: CASSEDRYGNEQFF

d_call: TRBD1
v_call: TRBV5-6
j_call: TRBJ1-1
clone_size: .
cdr3_nt: TGTGCCAGCAGCTCGATTGGGACAGGGAACACTGAAGCTTTCTTT
cdr3_aa: CASSSIGTGNTEAFF

d_call: .
v_call: TRBV27
j_call: TRBJ2-7
clone_size: .
cdr3_nt: TGTGCCAGCATCGACAGCTCCTACGAGCAGTACTTC
cdr3_aa: CASIDSSYEQYF

d_call: .
v_call: TRBV14
j_call: TRBJ1-4
clone_size: .
cdr3_nt: TGTGCCAGCAGCCAAGATCGGGCAGGACGAGAAAAACTGTTTTTT
cdr3_aa: CASSQDRAGREKLFF

d_call: .
v_call: TRBV19
j_call: TRBJ2-2
clone_size: .
cdr3_nt: TGTGCCAGTACCGGACCGGACGGAATCGGGGAGCTGTTTTTT
cdr3_aa: CASTGPDGIGELFF

d_call: .
v_call: TRBV10-3
j_call: TRBJ1-1
clone_size: few
cdr3_nt: TGTGCCATCGGCGGCCCTGAAGCTTTCTTT
cdr3_aa: CAIGGPEAFF